This T cell receptor beta chain was captured in a study of cytomegalovirus exposure and HLA in healthy donors. Study-level background: Genotyping of roughly 400 donors showed that 80% to 85% belonged to the Caucasian-associated ancestry cluster. Notes on the study in general: Cytomegalovirus-associated TCR beta chains were listed, numbering more than 150. A later examination showed that TCR association rates differed by HLA locus, with DRB1 most and HLA-C fewest.

A word on this clone: Its antigen is undetermined.

The PCR was carried out with 60 Vbeta primers and 13 Jbeta primers. TCRdb's table, derived via immunoSEQ multiplex PCR, lists solely in-frame clones and lacks some. This sample's table has 80,000 to 100,000 clones. The V gene end was trimmed by 2 bases and the J gene end by 2 bases; junction bases not matched to a gene: 3. This CDR3 has 15 residues. The germline gives CDR1 MNHNY, CDR2 SVGAGI (reference sequence). This sequence joins TRBV6-6 and TRBJ2-1; TRBD1 agrees at 7 bases. This TCR derives from a man aged 45-60 years in good health and CMV-seronegative. The material sequenced was PBMCs. CDR3: CASSYPGTAYNEQFF. For the CDR3, the DNA is TGTGCCAGCAGTTACCCCGGGACAGCCTACAATGAGCAGTTCTTC.